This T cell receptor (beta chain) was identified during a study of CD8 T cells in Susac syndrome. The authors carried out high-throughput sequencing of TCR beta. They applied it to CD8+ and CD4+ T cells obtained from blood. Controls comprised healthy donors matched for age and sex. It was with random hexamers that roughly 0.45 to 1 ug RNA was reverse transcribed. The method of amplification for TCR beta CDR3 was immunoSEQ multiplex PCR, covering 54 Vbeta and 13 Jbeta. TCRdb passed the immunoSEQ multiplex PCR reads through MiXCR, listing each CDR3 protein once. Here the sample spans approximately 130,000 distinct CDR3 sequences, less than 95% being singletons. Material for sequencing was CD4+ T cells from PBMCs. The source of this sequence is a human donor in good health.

The CDR3 coding sequence is TGTGCCAGCAGCCAGACCACAGGGACTAATGAAAAACTGTTTTTT. It specifies CASSQTTGTNEKLFF. The rearrangement joins TRBV3-1 to TRBJ1-4; D possibly corresponds to TRBD1 (6 bases). There are 15 residues in the CDR3. V dropped 3 bases and J dropped 2 bases, with 10 bases sitting between them. The germline gives CDR1 LGHDT, CDR2 YNNKEL (reference sequence).